This entry describes one TCR beta chain. These data are taken from a study of blood T cell repertoires in COVID-19. Study-wide background: From the United States, Italy and Spain came samples of acute and convalescent COVID-19.

TCRdb's table, derived via immunoSEQ multiplex PCR, lists solely in-frame clones and lacks some. The sample includes about 130,000 clones, roughly 90% of them seen just once. This CDR3 spans 17 amino acids. Trimming left V 5 bases short and J 0 bases short, with 20 bases between. Looked up from germline, CDR1 is SGHRS and CDR2 is YFSETQ. This chain uses TRBV5-1 with TRBJ2-5, with D possibly being TRBD2 (7 bases). Sequenced input: peripheral blood. This clonotype originated in a woman of 80 years or more with acute or convalescent COVID-19. The CDR3 protein is CASRSSGGGANQETQYF. DNA for the CDR3: TGCGCCAGCAGGTCTTCAGGTGGGGGGGCGAACCAAGAGACCCAGTACTTC. The full variable domain, completed using reference TRBV5-1 and TRBJ2-5, is KAGVTQTPRYLIKTRGQQVTLSCSPISGHRSVSWYQQTPGQGLQFLFEYFSETQRNKGNFPGRFSGRQFSNSRSEMNVSTLELGDSALYLCASRSSGGGANQETQYFGPGTRLLVL.